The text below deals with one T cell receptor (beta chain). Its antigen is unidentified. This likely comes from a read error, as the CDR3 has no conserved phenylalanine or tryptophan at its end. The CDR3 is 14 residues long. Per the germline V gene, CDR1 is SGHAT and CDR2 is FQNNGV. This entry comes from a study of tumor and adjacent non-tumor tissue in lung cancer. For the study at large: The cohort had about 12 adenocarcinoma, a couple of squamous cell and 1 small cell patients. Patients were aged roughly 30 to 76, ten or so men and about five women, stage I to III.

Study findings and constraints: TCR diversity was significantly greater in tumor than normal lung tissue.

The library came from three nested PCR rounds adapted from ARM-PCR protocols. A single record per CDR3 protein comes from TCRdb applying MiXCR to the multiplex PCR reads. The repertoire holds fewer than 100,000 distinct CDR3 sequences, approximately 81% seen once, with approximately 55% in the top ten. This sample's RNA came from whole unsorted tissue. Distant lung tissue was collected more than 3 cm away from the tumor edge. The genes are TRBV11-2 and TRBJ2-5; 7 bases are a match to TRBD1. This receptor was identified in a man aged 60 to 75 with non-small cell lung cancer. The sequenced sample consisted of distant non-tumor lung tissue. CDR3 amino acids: CTSCSGQVLETQYL. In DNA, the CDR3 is TGTACCAGCTGCTCCGGACAGGTTCTGGAGACCCAGTACCTC.